These 29 T cell receptor beta chains share one sample of origin, sequenced in a study of T-cell memory formation after mild COVID-19. TCRdb passed the 5' RACE reads through MiXCR, listing each CDR3 protein once. There are under 300,000 distinct CDR3 sequences in the sample; over 15% occur only once, and approximately 3.4% lies in the top ten. The specimen sequenced was PBMCs or a T cell subset sorted from them (not recorded which). The receptors here all came from a man aged 18 to 35 who had mild COVID-19 (a few samples of this study predate the infection). Cell type and time point are not known.

V and J are TRBV4-2 and TRBJ2-5; TRBD1 might be the D (6 bases). The CDR3 totals 16 residues. With 2 bases removed from V and 5 bases from J, the gap between germline ends came to 18 bases. Per the germline V gene, CDR1 is LGHNA and CDR2 is YNFKEQ. In nucleotides, the CDR3 is TGTGCCAGCAGCCAACCGACCACAGGGTCAGGGGAGACCCAGTACTTC. It specifies CASSQPTTGSGETQYF.

There are a few counts of this clonotype. The V call is TRBV7-2, the J call TRBJ1-1; D unresolved. The CDR3 spans 13 residues. The V end lost 2 bases, the J end lost 1 base, and 5 bases lay between the germline ends. From germline, CDR1 is SGHTA and CDR2 FQGNSA. CDR3 residues: CASSLQKNTEAFF. CDR3 coding DNA: TGTGCCAGCAGCTTACAAAAGAACACTGAAGCTTTCTTT.

The rearrangement uses TRBV5-4 and TRBJ2-3; TRBD1 matches at 7 bases. The CDR3 spans 15 residues. After removal of 2 bases from V and 3 bases from J, the junction contained 6 bases not matched to a gene. Per the germline V gene, CDR1 is SGHNT and CDR2 is YYREEE (reference sequence). The CDR3 bases are TGTGCCAGCAGCTTCGGGCAGGGGGAAACAGATACGCAGTATTTT. Amino acids: CASSFGQGETDTQYF.

There are a few counts of this clonotype. The chain is built from TRBV5-1 and TRBJ2-4, with D possibly matching TRBD1 (6 bases). The CDR3 has 13 amino acids. The V and J ends lost 4 bases and 5 bases respectively, with 10 bases between them. Germline assignment: CDR1 SGHRS and CDR2 YFSETQ. CDR3 region: CASSTDSQNIQYF. The CDR3 bases are TGCGCCAGCAGCACGGACAGCCAAAACATTCAGTACTTC.

The rearrangement uses TRBV30 and TRBJ1-5; D gene ambiguous. Trimming took off 4 bases at V and 8 bases at J, with 15 bases between the two ends. The germline V gene encodes CDR1 GTSNPN and CDR2 SVGIG (reference sequence). The CDR3 covers 13 residues. The CDR3 DNA follows: TGTGCCTGGACCCGTCAGGTGGGTGAGCCCCAGCATTTT. It specifies CAWTRQVGEPQHF.

This clonotype was detected many times. The rearrangement links TRBV27 to TRBJ2-1, with TRBD2 matching 12 bases. The V gene's germline CDR1 is MNHEY and CDR2 SMNVEV (reference sequence). Losses at the gene ends were 6 bases for V and 4 bases for J; bases not matched to a gene: 4. CDR3 length: 15 amino acids. DNA for the CDR3: TGTGCCAGCAGCTTACTAGCGGGGGGTTACAATGAGCAGTTCTTC. This translates into CASSLLAGGYNEQFF.

The chain combines TRBV20-1 with TRBJ2-1, with D possibly TRBD1 on 5 matching bases. This CDR3 is 14 amino acids long. Trimming took off 1 base at V and 2 bases at J, with 9 bases between the two ends. Germline V gene data show CDR1 as DFQATT and CDR2 as SNEGSKA (reference sequence). CDR3: CSARVWGPYNEQFF. The DNA of the CDR3 is TGCAGTGCTAGAGTGTGGGGCCCCTACAATGAGCAGTTCTTC.

A few counts support this clonotype. The genes are TRBV5-1 and TRBJ2-5; weak D call: TRBD1 (5 bases). The CDR3 is 15 amino acids. Germline lookup yields CDR1 SGHRS and CDR2 YFSETQ. Deletions cut 0 bases from V and 7 bases from J, with 16 bases between. CDR3 protein: CASSLGDSLVVTQYF. Here the CDR3 DNA reads TGCGCCAGCAGCTTGGGTGACAGTCTGGTAGTGACCCAGTACTTC.

The V call is TRBV2, the J call TRBJ1-1, with D uncertain. Germline CDR1 reads SNHLY; CDR2 reads FYNNEI. The CDR3 is 12 amino acids. V was pared by 6 bases and J by 4 bases, with 9 bases between. The CDR3, as DNA: TGTGCCAGCAGAAGACTCACCACTGAAGCTTTCTTT. It encodes CASRRLTTEAFF.

This clonotype came up a few times. The chain carries TRBV7-9 and TRBJ2-2; TRBD2 agrees at 7 bases. Germline V gene sequence: CDR1 SEHNR, CDR2 FQNEAQ (reference sequence). The CDR3 spans 13 residues. V was pared by 3 bases and J by 7 bases, with 2 bases of the junction left unmatched. CDR3 region: CASSFTSVGELFF. CDR3 in DNA: TGTGCCAGCAGCTTTACTAGCGTCGGGGAGCTGTTTTTT.

The V call is TRBV12-3 or TRBV12-4, the J call TRBJ2-4; 7 bases are shared with TRBD2. V lost 5 bases, J lost 4 bases, and 5 bases stayed unmatched. The CDR3 has 14 amino acids. Here the CDR3 reads CASSREVGKNIQYF. The CDR3 bases are TGTGCCAGCAGTCGGGAGGTGGGGAAAAACATTCAGTACTTC.

This clonotype came up many times. The genes are TRBV11-2 and TRBJ2-5; TRBD2 matches 11 bases. CDR3 length: 15 amino acids. CDR1 and CDR2 (germline): SGHAT, FQNNGV. Germline trimming cut 3 bases from V and 4 bases from J; bases unmatched to any gene: 4. CDR3 loop: CASSFSSGGRETQYF. The CDR3 nucleotides read TGTGCCAGCAGCTTCTCTAGCGGGGGGCGAGAGACCCAGTACTTC.

This chain joins TRBV5-1 and TRBJ2-5, with 7 bases matching TRBD1. Looked up from germline, CDR1 is SGHRS and CDR2 is YFSETQ. V gave up 0 bases and J gave up 5 bases; unmatched junction bases: 7. This CDR3 comprises 15 residues. The CDR3 is CASSLGTGARETQYF. The CDR3 region has the DNA TGCGCCAGCAGCTTGGGAACAGGGGCCCGGGAGACCCAGTACTTC.

This sequence joins TRBV3-1 and TRBJ2-1; TRBD2 is a possible D gene (6 bases). The CDR3 runs 13 residues. The V end was cut by 1 base, the J end by 7 bases, with 8 bases between. Germline loops: CDR1 LGHDT, CDR2 YNNKEL (reference sequence). CDR3 nucleotides: TGTGCCAGCAGCCAAGTAGGAGGGAATGAGCAGTTCTTC. It yields the protein CASSQVGGNEQFF.

This clonotype was counted only a few times. The rearrangement uses TRBV9 and TRBJ2-3; D unresolved. The length of the CDR3 is 13 residues. Germline V gene data show CDR1 as SGDLS and CDR2 as YYNGEE. V was trimmed by 0 bases and J by 5 bases, leaving 7 bases between them. CDR3 region: CASSVVVGDTQYF. In DNA form, the CDR3 reads TGTGCCAGCAGCGTAGTAGTAGGAGATACGCAGTATTTT. The entire variable domain, with the rest obtained from reference TRBV9 and TRBJ2-3, is as follows: DSGVTQTPKHLITATGQRVTLRCSPRSGDLSVYWYQQSLDQGLQFLIQYYNGEERAKGNILERFSAQQFPDLHSELNLSSLELGDSALYFCASSVVVGDTQYFGPGTRLTVL.

The chain is built from TRBV12-3 or TRBV12-4 and TRBJ1-1, with D possibly matching TRBD1 (5 bases). Trimming cost V 8 bases and J 5 bases, with 12 bases left between them. The CDR3 totals 12 residues. CDR3 sequence reads: CASWDGVTEAFF. The CDR3 bases are TGTGCCAGCTGGGACGGGGTTACTGAAGCTTTCTTT.

This clonotype was counted a few times. V is TRBV20-1 and J is TRBJ2-6; D remains ambiguous. Trimming cost V 0 bases and J 4 bases, with 10 bases left between them. The germline V gene encodes CDR1 DFQATT and CDR2 SNEGSKA (reference sequence). The CDR3 length is 15 residues. CDR3 amino acids: CSARDGTAGANVLTF. Written as DNA, the CDR3 is TGCAGTGCTAGAGACGGAACGGCGGGGGCCAACGTCCTGACTTTC.

This clonotype came up a few times. The rearrangement links TRBV5-1 to TRBJ2-1; D is ambiguous. Trimming pared 0 bases from V and 9 bases from J, leaving 10 bases between. This CDR3 contains 13 residues. Looked up from germline, CDR1 is SGHRS and CDR2 is YFSETQ. The CDR3 DNA reads TGCGCCAGCAGCTTGGAGTGGAATCTTGAGCAGTTCTTC. The encoded protein is CASSLEWNLEQFF. Full variable domain (remainder filled in from reference TRBV5-1 and TRBJ2-1): KAGVTQTPRYLIKTRGQQVTLSCSPISGHRSVSWYQQTPGQGLQFLFEYFSETQRNKGNFPGRFSGRQFSNSRSEMNVSTLELGDSALYLCASSLEWNLEQFFGPGTRLTVL.

This clonotype was observed a handful of times. The chain is built from TRBV7-3 and TRBJ2-3, with 11 bases that match TRBD2. Trimming took 5 bases from V and 7 from J; bases not matched to a gene: 8. CDR1 is SGHTA, CDR2 FQGTGA, per germline. The CDR3 is made up of 15 amino acids. CDR3 bases: TGTGCCAGCAGCCGCGCTAGCGGGGGGTCGAATACGCAGTATTTT. Translating gives CASSRASGGSNTQYF.

The chain employs TRBV12-5 and TRBJ2-7, with a tentative D call TRBD2 (5 bases). This CDR3 is built from 14 residues. Germline CDR1 reads LGHNT; CDR2 reads FRNRAP. The germline V and J ends were trimmed by 0 bases and 6 bases, with 12 bases remaining between them. The CDR3: CASGLVPGVGEQYF. CDR3 DNA: TGTGCTAGTGGTTTGGTACCCGGGGTCGGCGAGCAGTACTTC. Together with reference TRBV12-5 and TRBJ2-7, the CDR3 gives the full variable domain: DARVTQTPRHKVTEMGQEVTMRCQPILGHNTVFWYRQTMMQGLELLAYFRNRAPLDDSGMPKDRFSAEMPDATLATLKIQPSEPRDSAVYFCASGLVPGVGEQYFGPGTRLTVT.

The chain joins TRBV6-6 to TRBJ2-3; tentatively, D is TRBD2 (7 bases). The CDR3 has 15 amino acids. Trimming shortened V by 3 bases and J by 2 bases, and 12 bases separated the two germline ends. Germline loops: CDR1 MNHNY, CDR2 SVGAGI (reference sequence). The CDR3 DNA reads as TGTGCCAGCAGTTATGGCGGGGGCCTCACAGATACGCAGTATTTT. Translated: CASSYGGGLTDTQYF.

The chain couples TRBV11-2 to TRBJ2-1; unclear D gene. Germline CDR1 and CDR2: SGHAT and FQNNGV. Trimming shortened V by 7 bases and J by 5 bases, and 12 bases separated the two germline ends. This CDR3 region has 13 residues. The CDR3, as DNA: TGTGCCAGCAACCCACGAACCCACAATGAGCAGTTCTTC. Translated: CASNPRTHNEQFF.

Only a few counts were recorded for this clonotype. The chain combines TRBV12-3 or TRBV12-4 with TRBJ2-6; no reliable D call. Trimming stripped 6 bases from V and 6 bases from J, with 9 bases between. This CDR3 is built from 13 residues. The CDR3 sequence: CASRNIEANVLTF. The CDR3 DNA reads as TGTGCCAGCAGGAACATAGAGGCCAACGTCCTGACTTTC.

This sequence joins TRBV12-3 or TRBV12-4 and TRBJ2-1; TRBD1 is a possible D gene (6 bases). The CDR3 runs to 16 residues. Between the trimmed V and J ends, which lost 2 bases and 4 bases, there was a span of 15 bases. The CDR3 loop is CASSLMLQGLYNEQFF. DNA for the CDR3: TGTGCCAGCAGTTTAATGCTTCAGGGGTTGTACAATGAGCAGTTCTTC.

This clonotype was seen a handful of times. This sequence joins TRBV6-5 and TRBJ2-7; possibly TRBD2 for D (5 bases). The ends were cut back, 2 bases at V and 6 bases at J, with 14 bases in the middle. CDR1 is MNHEY, CDR2 SVGAGI, per germline. The CDR3 loop spans 14 amino acids. The CDR3 nucleotides are TGTGCCAGCAGTTACGTCTGGCGGGTCAGCGAGCAGTACTTC. This translates into CASSYVWRVSEQYF.

The chain carries TRBV19 and TRBJ2-5; D may be TRBD1 (5 bases). The germline gives CDR1 LNHDA, CDR2 SQIVND (reference sequence). The CDR3 contains 15 residues. The ends were cut back, 9 bases at V and 4 bases at J, with 21 bases in the middle. The CDR3 DNA follows: TGTGCCAGCTCAGATTCCTCAGGGAAGGGAGAGACCCAGTACTTC. This codes for CASSDSSGKGETQYF.

In this sample, this clonotype turned up a few times. The chain employs TRBV6-5 and TRBJ2-1, with a possible D match to TRBD2 (5 bases). CDR1 MNHEY and CDR2 SVGAGI come from the germline V gene. V shed 7 bases and J shed 10 bases, with 11 bases lying between them. CDR3 length: 11 amino acids. CDR3 loop: CASTGPGEQFF. CDR3 nucleotides: TGTGCCAGCACCGGACCGGGAGAGCAGTTCTTC.

The genes are TRBV6-5 and TRBJ2-2; D not certain. CDR3 length: 15 amino acids. V was trimmed by 6 bases and J by 5 bases, leaving 16 bases between them. The germline V gene encodes CDR1 MNHEY and CDR2 SVGAGI. The CDR3, as DNA: TGTGCCAGCAGCGTTAGCCCCCGGTGGACCGGGGAGCTGTTTTTT. Its translation is CASSVSPRWTGELFF.

This clonotype has more than one count but fewer than ten. J is TRBJ2-3 and V is TRBV4-3; tentatively, D is TRBD2 (6 bases). Per the germline V gene, CDR1 is LGHNA and CDR2 is YSLEER. The ends were cut back, 1 base at V and 6 bases at J, with 14 bases in the middle. The CDR3 is 15 residues long. CDR3 in amino acids: CASSQGLVPSDTQYF. Here the CDR3 DNA reads TGCGCCAGCAGCCAAGGACTAGTTCCCAGTGATACGCAGTATTTT.